These T cell receptor beta chains were read from a single sample in a study of identical twins. TCRdb reprocessed the 5' RACE reads with MiXCR, giving one entry per CDR3 protein. The sample contains some 900,000 distinct CDR3 sequences, 9% to 15% of which appear only once. These data also featured in a second study, about yellow fever vaccine responses in identical twins.

Sequencing was performed on PBMCs. The receptors come from a woman aged 18-29 years in good health. Both conserved end residues are part of each CDR3. Fields, in order: V gene, clone size, CDR3 protein. Some rows have no size entry. The others give once, few or many, or a class for an expanded clone.

TRBV27	NA	CASRPQIQGEETQYF
TRBV5-1	many	CASSLAGDLTNEKLFF
TRBV11-2	few	CASSLTFYEQYF
TRBV15	few	CATSRGVTLETQYF
TRBV10-3	many	CAISEVDRGVRKNIQYF
TRBV7-2	NA	CASSPLGALGAAAEAFF
TRBV7-8	few	CASSMGGVGEQFF
TRBV20-1	NA	CSASGQGSTSSYNEQFF
TRBV29-1	NA	CSVEQATGASQETQYF
TRBV12-3/TRBV12-4	many	CASSLTASRHNEQFF
TRBV20-1	few	CSAGHPGGYTF
TRBV27	NA	CASSLLGRRTGYNEQFF
TRBV10-3	few	CAISLQGLQNGYTF
TRBV12-3/TRBV12-4	few	CASSQPAGSYNSPLHF
TRBV20-1	few	CSANGGAEKTQYF
TRBV20-1	few	CSAPPGGGADTQYF
TRBV12-3/TRBV12-4	many	CASSFGSGEQYF
TRBV7-8	NA	CASSLPPLTSGGTGELFF
TRBV11-3	few	CASSTGLAGGPFF
TRBV20-1	NA	CCARDQRGASSYNEQFF
TRBV27	NA	CASSLVTEIPYEQYF
TRBV12-3/TRBV12-4	NA	CASSLEVTGCTF
TRBV14	few	CATSLGGFEQFF
TRBV3-1	NA	CASSQWEYREKETQYF
TRBV20-1	few	CSAIRIAGTVDTQYF
TRBV20-1	few	CSARVQGQDTGELFF
TRBV5-1	many	CASSSGQGASEAFF
TRBV5-1	few	CASSLGDRGEDTQYF
TRBV2	NA	CAICLGGQGRNFNTGELFF